A single sample is the source of the 25 T cell receptor beta chains below, sequenced in a study of T cell repertoires in cytomegalovirus infection. One entry per CDR3 protein, called by TCRdb with MiXCR from the reads. The sample shows hundreds of thousands of distinct CDR3 sequences, about 33% of them seen only once. For these receptors, no antigen is known. The sample consisted of cultured PBMCs, taken from culture after CMV antigen stimulation. The receptors stem from a human donor in good health (CMV status not recorded). Some clones in this sample may be carry-over from other donors' samples.

This clonotype was recorded a few times. The chain recombines TRBV12-3 or TRBV12-4 with TRBJ1-3, with a possible D match to TRBD1 (6 bases). The CDR3 consists of 14 residues. V lost 3 bases and J lost 4, with 10 bases in between. CDR3 protein: CASSLRTEGNTIYF. The CDR3 DNA follows: TGTGCCAGCAGTTTGAGGACAGAAGGAAACACCATATATTTT.

V gene TRBV2 combines with J gene TRBJ2-3; the D gene is possibly TRBD2 (6 bases). Trimming removed 1 base at V and 4 bases at J, with 12 bases between. CDR1 is SNHLY and CDR2 is FYNNEI in the germline V gene. The CDR3 is made up of 15 amino acids. The CDR3 spells CASSEGEGGPDTQYF. CDR3 coding DNA: TGTGCCAGCAGTGAAGGAGAGGGAGGTCCAGATACGCAGTATTTT.

This clonotype was counted many times. The chain links TRBV7-2 to TRBJ2-2, with 8 bases that match TRBD2. The germline gives CDR1 SGHTA, CDR2 FQGNSA. J lost 1 base, V lost 5 bases, and 9 bases had no gene match. The CDR3 covers 17 residues. The CDR3 region has the DNA TGTGCCAGCAGCCGAGAGGCCAGCGGGGGGAACACCGGGGAGCTGTTTTTT. This encodes CASSREASGGNTGELFF. The entire variable domain, with the rest obtained from reference TRBV7-2 and TRBJ2-2, is as follows: GAGVSQSPSNKVTEKGKDVELRCDPISGHTALYWYRQSLGQGLEFLIYFQGNSAPDKSGLPSDRFSAERTGGSVSTLTIQRTQQEDSAVYLCASSREASGGNTGELFFGEGSRLTVL.

The CDR3 DNA is TGTGCCAGCAGTTACTCGTCGTCCCCCCTGGACGAGCAGTACTTC. Protein sequence: CASSYSSSPLDEQYF. V gene TRBV6-5 combines with J gene TRBJ2-7, with D hard to call. Germline CDR1 MNHEY, CDR2 SVGAGI. Between the trimmed V and J ends, which lost 0 bases and 5 bases, there was a span of 14 bases. The CDR3 length is 15 residues.

The chain joins TRBV12-3 or TRBV12-4 to TRBJ1-5; 7 positions match TRBD1. The V gene end was trimmed by 6 bases and the J gene end by 7 bases; junction bases not matched to a gene: 9. The length of the CDR3 is 14 residues. CDR3 nucleotide sequence: TGTGCCAGCAGCACCGACAGGGAGGACCAGCCCCAGCATTTT. This sequence encodes CASSTDREDQPQHF.

This rearrangement joins TRBV6-2 or TRBV6-3 to TRBJ2-5, with a possible D match to TRBD2 (6 bases). Germline loops: CDR1 MNHEY, CDR2 SVGEGT. The CDR3 is 14 amino acids. Trimming took 6 bases from V and 0 from J, leaving 11 bases between them. The CDR3 loop is CASREGLNQETQYF. CDR3 DNA: TGTGCCAGCAGGGAGGGACTGAACCAAGAGACCCAGTACTTC.

The chain carries TRBV6-6 and TRBJ2-3, with D perhaps matching TRBD1 (6 bases). Trimming pared 4 bases from V and 4 bases from J, leaving 15 bases between. Germline V gene lookup returns CDR1 MNHNY and CDR2 SVGAGI (reference sequence). The CDR3 is 15 residues long. CDR3 in amino acids: CASSLSMGASDTQYF. The CDR3 coding sequence is TGTGCCAGCAGTTTGTCGATGGGGGCTTCAGATACGCAGTATTTT.

The sample holds a few counts of this clonotype. The genes are TRBV5-4 and TRBJ2-1; 7 nucleotides line up with TRBD2. V was pared by 0 bases and J by 2 bases, with 11 bases of the junction left unmatched. Germline CDR1 and CDR2: SGHNT and YYREEE (reference sequence). The CDR3 runs to 18 residues. CDR3 DNA sequence: TGTGCCAGCAGCTTGGGCAGAGCGGGACCTCTGACCTACAATGAGCAGTTCTTC. It codes for CASSLGRAGPLTYNEQFF.

This clonotype was found many times. The gene calls are TRBV7-2 and TRBJ1-6, with D possibly being TRBD1 (5 bases). This CDR3 region has 15 residues. Germline V gives CDR1 SGHTA, CDR2 FQGNSA. Between the trimmed V and J ends, which lost 0 bases and 9 bases, there was a span of 12 bases. DNA for the CDR3: TGTGCCAGCAGCTTAGCCCAGGGTACGGCTTCACCCCTCCACTTT. This codes for CASSLAQGTASPLHF. The variable domain in full, with the rest retrieved from reference TRBV7-2 and TRBJ1-6, is GAGVSQSPSNKVTEKGKDVELRCDPISGHTALYWYRQSLGQGLEFLIYFQGNSAPDKSGLPSDRFSAERTGGSVSTLTIQRTQQEDSAVYLCASSLAQGTASPLHFGNGTRLTVT.

The table lists this clonotype with a few counts. This chain links TRBV7-3 with TRBJ2-7, with 8 bases fitting TRBD2. V dropped 0 bases and J dropped 13; count of bases not matched to a gene: 8. Germline CDR1 SGHTA, CDR2 FQGTGA. The CDR3 covers 13 residues. For the CDR3, the DNA is TGTGCCAGCAGCTTAACGGTCTCCGGGAGGGCCTACTTC. It yields the protein CASSLTVSGRAYF.

The chain recombines TRBV27 with TRBJ2-7, with D uncertain. Per the germline V gene, CDR1 is MNHEY and CDR2 is SMNVEV (reference sequence). The V end was cut by 4 bases, the J end by 4 bases, with 20 bases between. CDR3 length: 16 amino acids. For the CDR3, the DNA is TGTGCCAGCAGTTCCCTTGCGGCCCCGAATCTATACGAGCAGTACTTC. Translation gives CASSSLAAPNLYEQYF.

This clonotype was observed at least ten times. The chain employs TRBV7-2 and TRBJ1-2; D is perhaps TRBD1 (6 bases). The V and J ends lost 5 bases and 0 bases respectively, with 10 bases between them. Germline V gives CDR1 SGHTA, CDR2 FQGNSA. This CDR3 contains 14 residues. CDR3 nucleotide sequence: TGTGCCAGCAGCCCAGGACAGACTAACTATGGCTACACCTTC. The encoded protein is CASSPGQTNYGYTF.

V gene TRBV5-1 combines with J gene TRBJ2-1; 11 bases fit TRBD2. Germline lookup yields CDR1 SGHRS and CDR2 YFSETQ. Trimming removed 5 bases from V and 7 bases from J; junction bases left unmatched: 5. The CDR3 runs to 14 residues. The CDR3 spells CASRMGLAVNEQFF. In DNA form, the CDR3 reads TGCGCCAGCAGAATGGGACTAGCGGTAAATGAGCAGTTCTTC.

V usage is TRBV5-1 and J usage is TRBJ2-7, with 9 bases fitting TRBD1. The germline gives CDR1 SGHRS, CDR2 YFSETQ. J gave up 2 bases and V 4 bases, and 7 bases lay outside the gene matches. The CDR3 is 15 residues long. CDR3 bases: TGCGCCAGCAGCCTCCGGACAGGGGAGGCCTACGAGCAGTACTTC. It translates to CASSLRTGEAYEQYF.

This clonotype has more than one count but fewer than ten. The chain couples TRBV7-6 to TRBJ2-2, with 7 bases lining up with TRBD1. The germline V gene encodes CDR1 SGHVS and CDR2 FNYEAQ. The ends lost 5 bases at V and 2 bases at J; junction bases unmatched: 5. The CDR3 runs to 15 residues. CDR3 in DNA: TGTGCCAGCAGCCCTGACAGGGACAACACCGGGGAGCTGTTTTTT. Translation: CASSPDRDNTGELFF.

V and J are TRBV7-3 and TRBJ2-1; 11 bases are a match to TRBD1. CDR3 size: 15 residues. Unmatched junction bases numbered 3, after V lost 3 bases and J lost 5 bases. Germline V CDR1 and CDR2: SGHTA, FQGTGA. CDR3 nucleotide sequence: TGTGCCAGCAGCTTGGGGACAGGGGGTAACAATGAGCAGTTCTTC. As protein: CASSLGTGGNNEQFF. The whole variable domain, remainder taken from reference TRBV7-3 and TRBJ2-1, is GAGVSQTPSNKVTEKGKYVELRCDPISGHTALYWYRQSLGQGPEFLIYFQGTGAADDSGLPNDRFFAVRPEGSVSTLKIQRTERGDSAVYLCASSLGTGGNNEQFFGPGTRLTVL.

This sequence joins TRBV12-3 or TRBV12-4 and TRBJ2-3; D is ambiguous. With 3 bases removed from V and 2 bases from J, the gap between germline ends came to 9 bases. The CDR3 sequence is 14 residues long. This CDR3 is CASSFWSHTDTQYF. The DNA of the CDR3 is TGTGCCAGCAGTTTCTGGAGTCACACAGATACGCAGTATTTT.

The chain couples TRBV7-9 to TRBJ2-1; 8 nucleotides align to TRBD2. V lost 5 bases, J lost 5 bases, and 11 bases stayed unmatched. CDR1 SEHNR and CDR2 FQNEAQ come from the germline V gene (reference sequence). The CDR3 has 16 residues. CDR3 in DNA: TGTGCCAGCAGCGAGCGAAGCGGGAGTTGGAACAATGAGCAGTTCTTC. Its translation: CASSERSGSWNNEQFF.

The V gene is TRBV20-1, the J gene TRBJ2-3, with no clear D. Germline V gene data show CDR1 as DFQATT and CDR2 as SNEGSKA (reference sequence). The V end was cut by 5 bases, the J end by 0 bases, with 9 bases between. This CDR3 region has 13 residues. The CDR3 nucleotides read TGCAGTGCTCCTCGGGCCAGCACAGATACGCAGTATTTT. This translates into CSAPRASTDTQYF.

The chain joins TRBV12-3 or TRBV12-4 to TRBJ2-1, with 16 positions matching TRBD2. The CDR3 sequence is 18 residues long. J lost 7 bases, V lost 5 bases, and 11 bases had no gene match. In nucleotides, the CDR3 is TGTGCCAGCAGTCCGAGGGGGACTAGCGGGAGGGCCGGAAATGAGCAGTTCTTC. It encodes CASSPRGTSGRAGNEQFF.

The chain carries TRBV23-1 and TRBJ2-2; the D is unclear. TRBV23-1 is given ORF status, its function remaining uncertain. The CDR3 is 15 amino acids. The V end lost 4 bases, the J end lost 2 bases, and 11 bases lay between the germline ends. The CDR3 sequence is CASSLPSLNTGELFF. DNA of the CDR3: TGCGCCAGCAGTCTCCCTAGTTTAAACACCGGGGAGCTGTTTTTT.

This chain uses TRBV7-2 with TRBJ1-1; 8 nucleotides align to TRBD1. The germline V gene has CDR1 SGHTA and CDR2 FQGNSA. This CDR3 comprises 14 residues. V was pared by 4 bases and J by 11 bases, with 12 bases of the junction left unmatched. CDR3 in DNA: TGTGCCAGCAGCTCGTCCGGGACAGGTGCCTTGGCTTTCTTT. Encoded protein: CASSSSGTGALAFF.

This chain connects TRBV12-5 to TRBJ2-1; D might be TRBD2 (6 bases). With 0 bases removed from V and 5 bases from J, the gap between germline ends came to 26 bases. The germline V gene has CDR1 LGHNT and CDR2 FRNRAP. This CDR3 contains 20 residues. The CDR3 coding sequence is TGTGCTAGTGGTTTGGTAACCCTGGGGTCGGAGGGCCGGTTCCACAATGAGCAGTTCTTC. This encodes CASGLVTLGSEGRFHNEQFF.

The chain carries TRBV24-1 and TRBJ2-5; weak D call: TRBD2 (5 bases). Trimming removed 3 bases from V and 0 bases from J, with 10 bases in between. CDR1 and CDR2 from the germline V gene are KGHDR and SFDVKD. This CDR3 has 15 residues. The CDR3 DNA follows: TGTGCCACCAGTGATCCAGCGGAGTACCAAGAGACCCAGTACTTC. Translation: CATSDPAEYQETQYF.

This clonotype has only a few counts. The chain combines TRBV7-2 with TRBJ2-3; tentatively, D is TRBD2 (6 bases). The CDR3 consists of 14 residues. Germline V gives CDR1 SGHTA, CDR2 FQGNSA. V lost 8 bases and J 6 bases, leaving 18 bases between the germline ends. CDR3 amino acids: CASGKTREADTQYF. The CDR3 DNA sequence: TGTGCCAGCGGAAAGACTAGGGAGGCTGATACGCAGTATTTT. The whole variable domain, remainder taken from reference TRBV7-2 and TRBJ2-3, is GAGVSQSPSNKVTEKGKDVELRCDPISGHTALYWYRQSLGQGLEFLIYFQGNSAPDKSGLPSDRFSAERTGGSVSTLTIQRTQQEDSAVYLCASGKTREADTQYFGPGTRLTVL.